This TCR beta chain was profiled in a study of blood T cell repertoires in COVID-19. The overall study: COVID-19 samples from acute and convalescent phases originated in the United States, Italy and Spain. T cells, B-cell-depleted T cells, or PBMCs provided the cDNA or gDNA that served as material.

Cohorts were determined from participant-reported clinical history. Two consecutive negative NP/OP PCR tests, clearance, or resolved symptoms defined Cohort 3 recovery. The repertoire was sequenced with immunoSEQ multiplex PCR; TCRdb's copy has only in-frame clones and lacks some. The sample records 300,000 or so clones, roughly nine tenths being singletons. CDR3 length: 16 amino acids. The germline V gene encodes CDR1 MNHNS and CDR2 SASEGT. V was pared by 2 bases and J by 7 bases, with 20 bases between. The receptor was isolated from a man aged 55-75 years who had recovered from COVID-19. The chain carries TRBV6-1 and TRBJ2-5; TRBD1 is a possible D gene (5 bases). The specimen was PBMCs or T cells enriched from blood (not recorded which). This CDR3 reads CASSERSSEKRGTQYF. CDR3 bases: TGTGCCAGCAGTGAACGGAGCAGCGAAAAAAGGGGGACCCAGTACTTC.